This TCR beta chain emerged from a study of T cell responses to AZD1222 COVID-19 vaccine. Turning to the study itself: Second-dose intervals near 4 or 12 weeks were combined. Study results and limitations: When two AZD1222 doses had been given, Spike-specific TCR breadth and depth rose.

Trimming removed 2 bases at V and 6 bases at J, with 10 bases between. In germline, CDR1 is SEHNR, CDR2 FQNEAQ (reference sequence). This CDR3 has 13 residues. On this clone: Its target is unknown.

Generated by immunoSEQ multiplex PCR, the TCRdb table keeps only in-frame clones and is missing some. The data contain over 100,000 clones, around 90% of them singletons. This specimen consisted of peripheral blood, obtained on day 0 of AZD1222 vaccination. The TCR comes from an adult in good health. This chain links TRBV7-9 with TRBJ1-1, with D possibly being TRBD1 (6 bases). This CDR3 is CASSLMGGPEAFF. DNA for the CDR3: TGTGCCAGCAGCTTAATGGGGGGGCCTGAAGCTTTCTTT.